What follows is one TCR beta chain and its context. The specificity of this receptor is unknown. There are no base qualities to consult, and no much larger clone falls within one base. Between the V and J ends, shortened by 1 base and 8 bases respectively, the junction contains 12 bases. The CDR3 runs 14 amino acids, cysteine and phenylalanine included. The entry retains the CDR3 DNA only, 42 bases that are in frame from base 1. The CDR1 and CDR2 encoded by the germline V gene (reference sequence) are SEHNR and FQNEAQ. The data originate from a study of T cells after somatic rescue of genetic block (TCRdb year 2020). Concerning the study at large: The study assessed how robust, over the long term, a T-cell system was when the system had developed through somatic rescue of a genetic block in T-cell development.

The library was obtained by the immunoSEQ multiplex PCR assay. TCRdb mirrors the immuneACCESS table, restricted to in-frame sequences. Some clones are absent from its copies; in checked studies, under half trace to an unresolved V gene, and the reason for the others is unknown. The table for this sample lists approximately 65,000 clones; just under 95% of them were counted only once. Around 3% of the sample goes to the ten largest clones. The sequence derives from a man aged 35 to 55. The chain couples TRBV7-9 to TRBJ2-4; a weak D assignment points to TRBD2 (6 bases agree). Sequencing used peripheral blood mononuclear cells (PBMCs). The CDR3 region: CASSLVVSGDIQYF. The DNA sequence is as follows: TGTGCCAGCAGCTTAGTAGTCTCGGGGGACATTCAGTACTTC.